This TCR beta chain appears in the sequencing data of a study of shared clonotypes between healthy human individuals. Study findings and constraints: Deeper or shallower sequencing was expected to change how clonotypes are shared among donors.

Repertoires were generated with immunoSEQ multiplex PCR, while TCRdb's copy carries only in-frame clones and drops some. The sample lists under 600,000 clones; 60% to 80% were seen once. A note on this clone: What it binds is not known.

This TCR was recovered from a middle-aged woman in good health. Some clones in this sample may be carry-over from other donors' samples. The sequenced material came from PBMCs.

CDR3 amino acids: CSGLGGGNYNEQFF. CDR3 sequence (DNA): TGCAGCGGCCTGGGGGGAGGGAACTACAATGAGCAGTTCTTC. V is TRBV29-1 and J is TRBJ2-1; 7 bases are a match to TRBD2. Germline loops: CDR1 SQVTM, CDR2 ANQGSEA. The length of the CDR3 is 14 residues. Losses at the gene ends were 7 bases for V and 3 bases for J; bases not matched to a gene: 9.